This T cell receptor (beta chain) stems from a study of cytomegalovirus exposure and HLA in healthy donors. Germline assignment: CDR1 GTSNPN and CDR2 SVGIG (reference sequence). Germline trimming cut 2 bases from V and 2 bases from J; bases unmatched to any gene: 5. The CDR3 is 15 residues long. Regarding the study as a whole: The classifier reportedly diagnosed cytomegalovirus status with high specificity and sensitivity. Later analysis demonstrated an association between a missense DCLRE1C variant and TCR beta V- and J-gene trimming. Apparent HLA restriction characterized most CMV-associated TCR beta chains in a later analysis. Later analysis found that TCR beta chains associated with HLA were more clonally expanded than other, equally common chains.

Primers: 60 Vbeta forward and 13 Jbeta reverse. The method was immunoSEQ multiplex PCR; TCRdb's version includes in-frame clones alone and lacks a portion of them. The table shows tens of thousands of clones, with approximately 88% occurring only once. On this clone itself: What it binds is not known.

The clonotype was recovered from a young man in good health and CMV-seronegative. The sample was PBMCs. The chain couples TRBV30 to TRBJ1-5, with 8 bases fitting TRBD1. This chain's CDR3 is CAWSLQDRGNQPQHF. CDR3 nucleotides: TGTGCCTGGAGTCTACAGGACAGGGGCAATCAGCCCCAGCATTTT. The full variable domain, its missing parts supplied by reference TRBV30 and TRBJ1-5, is SQTIHQWPATLVQPVGSPLSLECTVEGTSNPNLYWYRQAAGRGLQLLFYSVGIGQISSEVPQNLSASRPQDRQFILSSKKLLLSDSGFYLCAWSLQDRGNQPQHFGDGTRLSIL.